This record covers a single TCR beta chain. The sample originates from a study of blood T cell repertoires in COVID-19. Study background: Sources were T cells, B-cell-depleted T cells, or PBMCs; the material itself was cDNA or gDNA.

The method was immunoSEQ multiplex PCR; TCRdb's version includes in-frame clones alone and lacks a portion of them. This sample yields under 100,000 clones, of which about nine tenths are seen a single time; under 3.5% belongs to the top ten. V lost 8 bases and J lost 3; bases outside the gene matches: 3. The V gene's germline CDR1 is MNHEY and CDR2 SVGAGI. The CDR3 totals 13 residues. Material: peripheral blood. The receptor was isolated from a woman aged 70-85 years with acute or convalescent COVID-19. J is TRBJ2-2 and V is TRBV6-5, with 7 bases that match TRBD1. The CDR3 region has the DNA TGTGCCAGCGGGACAGAAGACACCGGGGAGCTGTTTTTT. Translating gives CASGTEDTGELFF.